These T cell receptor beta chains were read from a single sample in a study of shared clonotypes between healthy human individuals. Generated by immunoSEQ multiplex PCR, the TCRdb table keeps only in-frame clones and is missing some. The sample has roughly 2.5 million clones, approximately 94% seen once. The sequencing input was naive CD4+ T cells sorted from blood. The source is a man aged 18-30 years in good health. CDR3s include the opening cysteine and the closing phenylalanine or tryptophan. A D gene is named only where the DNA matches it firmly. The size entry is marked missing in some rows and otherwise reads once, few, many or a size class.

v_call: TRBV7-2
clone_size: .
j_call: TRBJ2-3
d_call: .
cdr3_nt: TGTGCCAGCAGCTTAGTGGGACGGGACACAGATACGCAGTATTTT
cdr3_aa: CASSLVGRDTDTQYF

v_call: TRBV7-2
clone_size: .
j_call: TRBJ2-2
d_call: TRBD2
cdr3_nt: TGTGCCAGTCTCTTTCTAGCGGGAGACGCCACCGGGGAGCTGTTTTTT
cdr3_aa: CASLFLAGDATGELFF

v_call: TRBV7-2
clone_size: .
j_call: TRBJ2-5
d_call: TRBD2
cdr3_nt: TGTGCCAGCAGCCCTCCCCGGGGGGCGGGAGGGCCGGCCCAGTACTTC
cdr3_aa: CASSPPRGAGGPAQYF

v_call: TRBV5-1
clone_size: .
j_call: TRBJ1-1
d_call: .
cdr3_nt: TGCGCCAGCAGCTTGAGTCCGGGGGTAACTGAAGCTTTCTTT
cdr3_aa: CASSLSPGVTEAFF

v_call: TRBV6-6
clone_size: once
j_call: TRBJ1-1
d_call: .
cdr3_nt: TGTGCCAGCAGTTGGGCCCCCGGGAACACTGAAGCTTTCTTT
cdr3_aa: CASSWAPGNTEAFF

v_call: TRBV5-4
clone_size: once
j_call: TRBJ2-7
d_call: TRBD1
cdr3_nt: TGTGCCAGCAGCTGGGGACAGGGGACTTCCTACGAGCAGTACTTC
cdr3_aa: CASSWGQGTSYEQYF

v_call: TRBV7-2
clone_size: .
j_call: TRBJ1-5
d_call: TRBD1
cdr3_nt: TGTGCCAGCAGCAACCTGAGACAGGGGGAGTTGACCCAGCATTTT
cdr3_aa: CASSNLRQGELTQHF

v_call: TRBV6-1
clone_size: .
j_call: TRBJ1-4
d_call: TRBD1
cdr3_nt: TGTGCCAGCAGTACAGGACAGGGTGGAGAAAAACTGTTTTTT
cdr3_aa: CASSTGQGGEKLFF

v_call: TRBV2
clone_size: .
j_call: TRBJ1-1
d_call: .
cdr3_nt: TGTGCCAGCCGGGGGTTTATCACAGGATCCAACACTGAAGCTTTCTTT
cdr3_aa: CASRGFITGSNTEAFF

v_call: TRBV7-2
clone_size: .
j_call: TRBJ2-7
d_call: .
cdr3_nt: TGTGCCAGCAGTCCCCGGGGGATCAGGTTTCTCGAGCAGTACTTC
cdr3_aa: CASSPRGIRFLEQYF

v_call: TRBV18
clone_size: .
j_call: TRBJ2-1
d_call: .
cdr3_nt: TGTGCCAGCTCCCCTAGGGGGGGGAAGAACAATGAGCAGTTCTTC
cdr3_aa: CASSPRGGKNNEQFF